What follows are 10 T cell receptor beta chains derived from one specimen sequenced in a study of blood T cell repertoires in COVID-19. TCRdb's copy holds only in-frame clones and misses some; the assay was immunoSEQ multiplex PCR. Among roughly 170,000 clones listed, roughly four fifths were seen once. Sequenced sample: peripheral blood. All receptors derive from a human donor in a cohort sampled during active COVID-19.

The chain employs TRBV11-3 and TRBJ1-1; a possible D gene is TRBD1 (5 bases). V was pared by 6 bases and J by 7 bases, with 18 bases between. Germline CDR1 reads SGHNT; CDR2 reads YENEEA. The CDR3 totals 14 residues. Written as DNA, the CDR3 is TGTGCCAGCAGTGCGGGACTCGCGGAGGGTGAAGCTTTCTTT. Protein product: CASSAGLAEGEAFF.

In nucleotides, the CDR3 is TGTGCCAGCACCCCTTTAGTGCTAACAGGAGACGACACTGAAGCTTTCTTT. It specifies CASTPLVLTGDDTEAFF. The V call is TRBV2, the J call TRBJ1-1, with a weak D call TRBD1 (5 bases). The CDR3 is made up of 17 amino acids. Germline lookup yields CDR1 SNHLY and CDR2 FYNNEI. V lost 7 bases to trimming and J lost 3 bases, with 24 bases between them.

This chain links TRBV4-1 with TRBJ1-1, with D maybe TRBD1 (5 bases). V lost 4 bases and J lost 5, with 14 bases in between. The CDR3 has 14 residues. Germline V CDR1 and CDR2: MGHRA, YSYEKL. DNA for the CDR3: TGCGCCAGCAGCCCTCAGCCTGGGGGGACTGAAGCTTTCTTT. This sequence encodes CASSPQPGGTEAFF.

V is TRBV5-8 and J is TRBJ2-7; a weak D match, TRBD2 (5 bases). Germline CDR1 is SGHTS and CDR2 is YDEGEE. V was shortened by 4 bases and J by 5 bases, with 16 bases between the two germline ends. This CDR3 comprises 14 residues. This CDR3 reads CASSVRVVNHEQYF. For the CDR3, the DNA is TGTGCCAGCAGCGTGAGGGTTGTGAACCACGAGCAGTACTTC.

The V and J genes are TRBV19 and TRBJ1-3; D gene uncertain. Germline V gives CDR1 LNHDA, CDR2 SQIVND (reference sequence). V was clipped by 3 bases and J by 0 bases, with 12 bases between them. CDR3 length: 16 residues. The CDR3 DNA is TGTGCCAGTAGTATTCCCCTGGGCAGCTCTGGAAACACCATATATTTT. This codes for CASSIPLGSSGNTIYF.

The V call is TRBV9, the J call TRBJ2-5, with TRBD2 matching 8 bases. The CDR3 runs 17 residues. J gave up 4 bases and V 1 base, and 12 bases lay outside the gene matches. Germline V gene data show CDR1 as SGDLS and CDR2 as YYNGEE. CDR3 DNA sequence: TGTGCCAGCAGCGTATCAGCGGGGGCGACGACTTCAGAGACCCAGTACTTC. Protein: CASSVSAGATTSETQYF.

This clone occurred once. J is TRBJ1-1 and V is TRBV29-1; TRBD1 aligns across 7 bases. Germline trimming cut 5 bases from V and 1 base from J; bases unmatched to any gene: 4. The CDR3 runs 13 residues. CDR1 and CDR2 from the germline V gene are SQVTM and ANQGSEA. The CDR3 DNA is TGCAGCGTTCCGGGACAGAAGAACACTGAAGCTTTCTTT. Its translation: CSVPGQKNTEAFF. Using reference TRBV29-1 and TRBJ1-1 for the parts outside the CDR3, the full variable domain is SAVISQKPSRDICQRGTSLTIQCQVDSQVTMMFWYRQQPGQSLTLIATANQGSEATYESGFVIDKFPISRPNLTFSTLTVSNMSPEDSSIYLCSVPGQKNTEAFFGQGTRLTVV.

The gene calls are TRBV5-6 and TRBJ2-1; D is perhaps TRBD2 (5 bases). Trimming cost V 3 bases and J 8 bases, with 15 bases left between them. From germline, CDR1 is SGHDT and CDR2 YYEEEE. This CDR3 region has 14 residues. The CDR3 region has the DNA TGTGCCAGCAGCTCGATGACGACGAGGGATGAGCAGTTCTTC. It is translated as CASSSMTTRDEQFF.

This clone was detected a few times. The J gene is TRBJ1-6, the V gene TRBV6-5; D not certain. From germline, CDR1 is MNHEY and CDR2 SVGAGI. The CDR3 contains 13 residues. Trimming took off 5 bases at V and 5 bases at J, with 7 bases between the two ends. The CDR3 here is CASSRANNSPLHF. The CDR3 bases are TGTGCCAGCAGTCGAGCCAATAATTCACCCCTCCACTTT.

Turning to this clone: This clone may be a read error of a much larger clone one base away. The CDR3 spells CASRSNTEAFF. The CDR3 nucleotides read TGTGCCAGCAGGTCAAACACTGAAGCTTTCTTT. The chain employs TRBV12-3 or TRBV12-4 and TRBJ1-1, with D unclear. Trimming shortened V by 6 bases and J by 2 bases, and 4 bases separated the two germline ends. The CDR3 sequence is 11 residues long.